Many counts were recorded for the clone carrying this TCR beta chain. TCR beta CDR3 region amplification was performed from RNA transcripts. The HTBI primer set served for first-round RT-PCR of the TCR CDR3. A single record per CDR3 protein comes from TCRdb applying MiXCR to the multiplex PCR reads. The table shows about 200,000 distinct CDR3 sequences, with 17% occurring only once. Germline loops: CDR1 MNHNS, CDR2 SASEGT. V gave up 10 bases and J gave up 2 bases, with 14 bases separating them. The CDR3 covers 13 residues. The sample belongs to a study of T cells in Graves' hyperthyroidism and ophthalmopathy.

The V gene is TRBV6-1, the J gene TRBJ2-5; D may be TRBD2 (6 bases). The source of this sequence is a man aged 45 to 65 with Graves' hyperthyroidism. The sample consisted of blood. The CDR3 here is CATYLAGQETQYF. The CDR3, as DNA: TGTGCCACCTACCTGGCGGGGCAAGAGACCCAGTACTTC.